The T cell receptor beta chain described here comes from a study of T-cell reconstitution after alpha-beta-depleted transplantation in children. Study-wide findings and caveats: When one year had passed after transplant, most T-cell counts and diversity came from newly produced T cells. Expanded graft clones, several hundred of them, were reportedly the source of alpha-beta T cells about two months after transplant.

V was clipped by 2 bases and J by 8 bases; unmatched bases: 8. Germline CDR1 and CDR2: DFQATT and SNEGSKA (reference sequence). The CDR3 is 15 amino acids. As regards this clonotype: Its antigen is as yet unknown. A read error is possible here, since a much larger clone lies one base away.

It was with unique molecular identifiers that the TCRbeta library was prepared. TCRdb re-derived calls from the PCR reads in MiXCR, one entry per CDR3 protein. The table lists roughly 670,000 distinct CDR3 sequences, under 15% of them singletons. Source: PBMCs, taken before TCRalphabeta/CD19-depleted stem cell transplant. This chain links TRBV20-1 with TRBJ2-1, with 11 bases matching TRBD2. The source of this sequence is a girl aged 2 to 10 with congenital amegakaryocytic thrombocytopenia, due to receive a stem cell transplant. The CDR3 sequence is CSARHLAGGVYEQFF. The CDR3 coding sequence is TGCAGTGCTAGACATCTAGCGGGAGGAGTCTATGAGCAGTTCTTC.